The 14 T cell receptor beta chains reported below all come from one sample, sequenced in a study of blood T cell repertoires in COVID-19. Here immunoSEQ multiplex PCR was the method, and the copy in TCRdb shows in-frame clones only, minus some. Here the sample spans 150,000 to 200,000 clones, around 80% being singletons. Sequences were obtained from peripheral blood. The receptors were sampled from a man in his sixties with acute or convalescent COVID-19.

CDR3 in DNA: TGTGCCAGCAGTGAGGGGGGCGGGGAGCTGTTTTTT. Residues: CASSEGGGELFF. The rearrangement links TRBV6-1 to TRBJ2-2, with a possible D match to TRBD2 (6 bases). CDR3 size: 12 residues. CDR1 and CDR2 from the germline V gene are MNHNS and SASEGT. Trimming took off 3 bases at V and 7 bases at J, with 6 bases between the two ends.

The CDR3: CASTDSRQPYNEQFF. CDR3 coding DNA: TGTGCCAGCACCGACTCACGTCAACCCTACAATGAGCAGTTCTTC. This chain joins TRBV6-5 and TRBJ2-1; D unclear. Trimming pared 7 bases from V and 2 bases from J, leaving 15 bases between. Germline-derived CDR1 and CDR2 are MNHEY and SVGAGI. The CDR3 extends over 15 amino acids.

This chain links TRBV18 with TRBJ2-5; unclear D gene. The germline V and J ends were trimmed by 1 base and 5 bases, with 8 bases remaining between them. The CDR3 has 13 residues. Germline V gene sequence: CDR1 KGHSH, CDR2 LQKENI. CDR3 sequence reads: CASSPLLLETQYF. Written as DNA, the CDR3 is TGTGCCAGCTCACCACTCCTTTTGGAGACCCAGTACTTC.

Ten or more counts support this clone. The chain employs TRBV5-4 and TRBJ2-7; 7 bases match TRBD2. Germline V CDR1 and CDR2: SGHNT, YYREEE (reference sequence). This CDR3 contains 15 residues. The J segment lost 2 bases and the V segment lost 4 bases, leaving 9 bases of the junction unmatched. This chain's CDR3 is CASSIRGVPPYEQYF. In nucleotides, the CDR3 is TGTGCCAGCAGCATCCGGGGGGTCCCCCCCTACGAGCAGTACTTC.

The rearrangement links TRBV5-6 to TRBJ1-2; tentative D call: TRBD1 (5 bases). Germline V gene data show CDR1 as SGHDT and CDR2 as YYEEEE. V shed 1 base and J shed 3 bases, with 13 bases lying between them. The CDR3 loop spans 15 amino acids. DNA for the CDR3: TGTGCCAGCAGCTTGCGACAGCCAGTCGACTATGGCTACACCTTC. Translated, it gives CASSLRQPVDYGYTF.

There are a few counts of this clone. This rearrangement joins TRBV4-3 to TRBJ1-1; D ambiguous. Germline CDR1 and CDR2: LGHNA and YSLEER. Trimming removed 4 bases from V and 5 bases from J, with 11 bases in between. The CDR3 spans 13 residues. CDR3 in DNA: TGCGCCAGCAGCCTTTCGGGGAGGACTGAAGCTTTCTTT. Its translation: CASSLSGRTEAFF.

The rearrangement links TRBV11-3 to TRBJ1-1, with unresolved D. The V and J ends lost 5 bases and 1 base respectively, with 8 bases between them. Per germline, CDR1 SGHNT and CDR2 YENEEA. The CDR3 is 13 amino acids. CDR3: CASSRHKNTEAFF. The CDR3 nucleotides are TGTGCCAGCAGCCGCCACAAGAACACTGAAGCTTTCTTT.

This chain connects TRBV9 to TRBJ1-6, with 7 bases that match TRBD1. Trimming took 0 bases from V and 10 from J; bases not matched to a gene: 7. Germline V gene data show CDR1 as SGDLS and CDR2 as YYNGEE. This CDR3 is 15 amino acids long. The CDR3: CASSVEGARGSPLHF. CDR3 nucleotides: TGTGCCAGCAGCGTAGAGGGGGCCAGGGGGTCACCCCTCCACTTT.

The chain couples TRBV29-1 to TRBJ2-7; 9 bases are a match to TRBD1. CDR1 is SQVTM, CDR2 ANQGSEA, per germline. Trimming at V came to 7 bases and at J to 3 bases, leaving 10 bases not matched to a gene. This CDR3 contains 14 residues. This CDR3 is CSALPGTGHYEQYF. The CDR3 region has the DNA TGCAGCGCCCTGCCCGGGACAGGGCACTACGAGCAGTACTTC.

The CDR3 coding sequence is TGTGCCAGCAGCATTTCCTTCGGGGGTTCTAGTTCACCCCTCCACTTT. It encodes CASSISFGGSSSPLHF. The chain links TRBV5-8 to TRBJ1-6; perhaps TRBD1 as D (5 bases). The CDR3 is made up of 16 amino acids. From germline, CDR1 is SGHTS and CDR2 YDEGEE. The V and J ends lost 4 bases and 9 bases respectively, with 20 bases between them.

The CDR3 nucleotides read TGTGCCAGCAGCCAGACAGGGGTTCATGAAGCTTTCTTT. Encoded protein: CASSQTGVHEAFF. The rearrangement uses TRBV13 and TRBJ1-1; TRBD1 agrees at 8 bases. Germline CDR1 reads PRHDT; CDR2 reads FYEKMQ (reference sequence). V lost 5 bases and J lost 7; bases outside the gene matches: 6. This CDR3 region has 13 residues.

The chain joins TRBV10-1 to TRBJ2-3; TRBD1 aligns across 7 bases. V dropped 6 bases and J dropped 2; count of bases not matched to a gene: 5. Germline CDR1 reads WNHNN; CDR2 reads SYGVQD (reference sequence). The length of the CDR3 is 14 residues. CDR3: CASRGDRATDTQYF. The CDR3 bases are TGCGCCAGCAGAGGCGACAGGGCCACAGATACGCAGTATTTT.

The DNA for the CDR3 is TGTGCCAGCAGCTTACCCCCCCCTTCCTCCTACGAGCAGTACTTC. Translation gives CASSLPPPSSYEQYF. This sequence joins TRBV7-9 and TRBJ2-7, with D unclear. V lost 2 bases, J lost 0 bases, and 11 bases lay in between. CDR1 and CDR2 (germline): SEHNR, FQNEAQ (reference sequence). The CDR3 loop spans 15 amino acids.

This sequence joins TRBV6-5 and TRBJ1-1, with a possible D match to TRBD1 (6 bases). CDR1 is MNHEY, CDR2 SVGAGI, per germline. The ends were cut back, 6 bases at V and 0 bases at J, with 14 bases in the middle. The CDR3 is made up of 15 amino acids. The CDR3 sequence is CASSRLDSLNTEAFF. The CDR3 DNA follows: TGTGCCAGCAGCCGCCTGGACAGCCTGAACACTGAAGCTTTCTTT.